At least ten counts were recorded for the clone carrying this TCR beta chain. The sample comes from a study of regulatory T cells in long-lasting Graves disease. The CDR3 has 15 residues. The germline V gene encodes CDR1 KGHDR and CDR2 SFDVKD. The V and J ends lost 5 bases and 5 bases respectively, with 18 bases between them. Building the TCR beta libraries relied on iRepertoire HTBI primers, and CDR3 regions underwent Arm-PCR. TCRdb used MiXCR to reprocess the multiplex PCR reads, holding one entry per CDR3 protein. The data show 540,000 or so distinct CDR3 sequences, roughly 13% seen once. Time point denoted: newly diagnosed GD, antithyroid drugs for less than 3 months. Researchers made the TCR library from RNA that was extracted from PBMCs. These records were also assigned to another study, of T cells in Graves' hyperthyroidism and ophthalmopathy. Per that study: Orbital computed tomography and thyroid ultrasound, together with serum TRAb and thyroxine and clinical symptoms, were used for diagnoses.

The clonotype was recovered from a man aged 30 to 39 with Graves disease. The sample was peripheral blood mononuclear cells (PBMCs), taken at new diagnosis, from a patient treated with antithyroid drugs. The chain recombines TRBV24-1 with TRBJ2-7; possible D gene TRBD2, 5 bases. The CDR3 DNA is TGTGCCACCAGTGGGGGTCCCCTGGGAGCCAACGAGCAGTACTTC. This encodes CATSGGPLGANEQYF.